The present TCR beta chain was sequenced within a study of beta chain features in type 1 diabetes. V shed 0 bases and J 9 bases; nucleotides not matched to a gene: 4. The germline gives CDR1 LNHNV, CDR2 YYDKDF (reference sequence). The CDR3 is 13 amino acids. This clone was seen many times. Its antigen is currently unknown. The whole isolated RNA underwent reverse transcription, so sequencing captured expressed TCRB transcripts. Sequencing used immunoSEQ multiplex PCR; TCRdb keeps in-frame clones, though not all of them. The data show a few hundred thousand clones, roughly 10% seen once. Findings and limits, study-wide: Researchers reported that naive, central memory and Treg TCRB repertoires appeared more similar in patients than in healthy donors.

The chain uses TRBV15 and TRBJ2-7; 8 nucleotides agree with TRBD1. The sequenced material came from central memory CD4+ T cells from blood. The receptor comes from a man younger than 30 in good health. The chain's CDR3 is CATSRDGQGRQYF. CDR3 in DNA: TGTGCCACCAGCAGAGATGGACAGGGAAGGCAGTACTTC.